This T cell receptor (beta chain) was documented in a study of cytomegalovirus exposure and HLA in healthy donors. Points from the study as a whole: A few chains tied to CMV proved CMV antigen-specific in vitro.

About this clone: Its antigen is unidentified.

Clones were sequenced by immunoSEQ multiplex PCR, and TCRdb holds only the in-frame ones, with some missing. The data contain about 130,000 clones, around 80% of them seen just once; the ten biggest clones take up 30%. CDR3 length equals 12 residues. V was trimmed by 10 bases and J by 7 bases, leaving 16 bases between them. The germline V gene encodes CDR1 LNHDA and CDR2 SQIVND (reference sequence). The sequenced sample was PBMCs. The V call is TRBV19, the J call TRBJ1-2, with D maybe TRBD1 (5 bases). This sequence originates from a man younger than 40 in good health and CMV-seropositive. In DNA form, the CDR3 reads TGTGCCACGAGGCAGGGAGGGGCTGGCTACACCTTC. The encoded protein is CATRQGGAGYTF.